This T cell receptor beta chain appears in the sequencing data of a study of T-cell memory formation after mild COVID-19. The CDR3 is 13 residues long. In germline, CDR1 is SGHAT, CDR2 FQNNGV. The junction had 4 bases not matched to a gene; V was cut back by 4 bases and J by 5 bases. A single record per CDR3 protein comes from TCRdb applying MiXCR to the 5' RACE reads. The table includes approximately 340,000 distinct CDR3 sequences, 10% to 15% detected once. The TCR originated in a man younger than 30 who had mild COVID-19 (a few samples of this study predate the infection). Cell type and time point are not known. V is TRBV11-2 and J is TRBJ2-5; 7 nucleotides line up with TRBD2. The specimen was PBMCs or a T cell subset sorted from them (not recorded which). The CDR3 DNA reads TGTGCCAGCAGCTCGACTAGCCGGGAGACCCAGTACTTC. This encodes CASSSTSRETQYF.